This TCR beta chain was obtained from a study of T cell responses to AZD1222 COVID-19 vaccine. Broader study findings: Elevations in Spike-specific TCR breadth and depth followed administration of two AZD1222 doses.

Here immunoSEQ multiplex PCR was the method, and the copy in TCRdb shows in-frame clones only, minus some. This sample carries 95,000 to 100,000 clones, roughly 86% of them seen once, and the ten largest clones take roughly 10%. Germline V lookup: CDR1 LGHNA, CDR2 YSLEER. The CDR3 totals 13 residues. V was cut by 5 bases and J by 10 bases, with 17 bases left in between. This clone is a singleton in its sample. No antigen is known for it. The receptor was isolated from an adult who received the AZD1222 COVID-19 vaccine. The material sequenced was peripheral blood, taken 28 days after the second AZD1222 dose. The rearrangement uses TRBV4-3 and TRBJ1-1; perhaps TRBD1 as D (6 bases). CDR3 region: CASSNRAPLGAFF. The CDR3 DNA sequence: TGCGCCAGCAGCAACAGGGCGCCCCTAGGAGCTTTCTTT.